This T cell receptor beta chain is drawn from a study of graft-versus-host responses after intestinal transplantation. In its sample, this clone was seen a few times. The antigen remains unidentified. The table came from immunoSEQ multiplex PCR; TCRdb's copy has only in-frame clones and leaves some out. The sample holds just under 65,000 clones; 90% are singletons and the top ten take 1.7%. Germline CDR1 MNHNS, CDR2 SASEGT. The V and J ends lost 3 bases and 3 bases respectively, with 15 bases between them. The CDR3 extends over 15 amino acids. The TCR originated in a human donor who was the organ donor for an intestinal transplant. Sequenced here: unstimulated CD8+ T cells sorted from spleen or lymph node cells, sampled before transplant. The chain has TRBV6-1 and TRBJ2-7; D may be TRBD2 (5 bases). The CDR3: CASSDEDAGGYEQYF. The CDR3 nucleotides read TGTGCCAGCAGTGACGAGGATGCGGGTGGCTACGAGCAGTACTTC.